The clone carrying this T cell receptor (beta chain) turned up a few times. The data were obtained in a study of molecular identifiers for immune sequencing clone quantification. About the research overall: Split five ways in replicates, RNA from around 20,000 or 99,000 naive CD8 cells had four portions sequenced.

Methods described previously were used for bulk TCR libraries, and listed TCR primers were applied. MiXCR was run by TCRdb on the PCR reads, yielding one entry per CDR3 protein. The sample has about 320,000 distinct CDR3 sequences; about 22% are singletons. The sample taken for sequencing was naive CD8+ T cells from blood, with Jurkat cell RNA spiked in. Subset meaning: FACS-sorted CD8+CD4-CCR7+CD45RA+ naive T cells. The sequence was obtained from a human donor in good health. Some libraries in this study had Jurkat cell RNA spiked in.

The CDR3 region has the DNA TGCAGTGCTCATAATACTAGCGGCGATCTCTCCGAGCAGTACTTC. It is translated as CSAHNTSGDLSEQYF. The chain is built from TRBV20-1 and TRBJ2-7; TRBD2 aligns across 8 bases. The V gene end was trimmed by 5 bases and the J gene end by 6 bases; junction bases not matched to a gene: 15. This CDR3 spans 15 amino acids. Germline assignment: CDR1 DFQATT and CDR2 SNEGSKA (reference sequence).